This is a list of T cell receptor beta chains from one sample in a study of resident and recirculating memory T cells in vitiligo. The assay was immunoSEQ multiplex PCR, and TCRdb's table has in-frame clones only and misses some. The sample records more than 65,000 clones, roughly nine tenths being singletons. Sequencing used blood. These receptors were taken from a male donor with vitiligo. Each CDR3 is given with its conserved first and last residue. Each record gives: D gene, clone size, J gene, V gene, CDR3 DNA, CDR3 protein. D genes are given only for firm matches. Expanded clones get a size class; other rows say once, few or many, or leave the size out.

NA	NA	TRBJ1-1	TRBV2	TGTGCCAGCAGTGAAGCGCTCATAGGGGCGAGAGCTTTCTTT	CASSEALIGARAFF
NA	NA	TRBJ1-4	TRBV6-5	TGTGCCGCCGGTGCAACTAATGAAAAACTGTTTTTT	CAAGATNEKLFF
NA	NA	TRBJ2-1	TRBV29-1	TGCAGCGTTGGTTACAGGGGGGGGAGAAATGAGCAGTTCTTC	CSVGYRGGRNEQFF
NA	NA	TRBJ1-5	TRBV27	TGTGCCAGCAGTTTATCCGGGTATAGCAATCAGCCCCAGCATTTT	CASSLSGYSNQPQHF
TRBD1	NA	TRBJ1-6	TRBV6-6	TGTGCCAGCTACAAGCCGGGACAGATGAATTCACCCCTCCACTTT	CASYKPGQMNSPLHF
TRBD2	NA	TRBJ2-7	TRBV7-2	TGTGCCAGCAGCTCCGGACTAGCGGGGGCCTACGAGCAGTACTTC	CASSSGLAGAYEQYF
TRBD2	NA	TRBJ2-7	TRBV6-1	TGTGCCAGCAGTGACCAGAGCGGGGGGGCCTACGAGCAGTACTTC	CASSDQSGGAYEQYF
NA	NA	TRBJ1-2	TRBV6-5	TGTGCCAGCAGTCAGGGAAACTATGGCTACACCTTC	CASSQGNYGYTF
NA	NA	TRBJ1-1	TRBV28	TGTGCCAGCAGCCAAAGCCCGGACACTGAAGCTTTCTTT	CASSQSPDTEAFF
NA	once	TRBJ2-3	TRBV12-5	TGTGCTAGTGGTTTGGGGGGGGCAGATACGCAGTATTTT	CASGLGGADTQYF
NA	NA	TRBJ1-2	TRBV30	TGTGCCTGGAGTTCATCAGGGGTCCCGGAGGGCTACACCTTC	CAWSSSGVPEGYTF
NA	NA	TRBJ2-3	TRBV5-1	TGCGCCAGCAGGACTGACGGCACAGATACGCAGTATTTT	CASRTDGTDTQYF
TRBD2	once	TRBJ2-1	TRBV5-1	TGCGCCAGCAGCTTGGCCGAACTAGCGGGGCTGAGGGGGGAGCAGTTCTTC	CASSLAELAGLRGEQFF
TRBD1	NA	TRBJ1-3	TRBV2	TGTGCCAGCAGTGAGGACAGGGTAAACTACTTTGACTCTGGAAACACCATATATTTT	CASSEDRVNYFDSGNTIYF
TRBD1	once	TRBJ2-5	TRBV6-1	TGTGCCAGCAGGGGACAGGGGGCACAGGAGACCCAGTACTTC	CASRGQGAQETQYF
TRBD1	NA	TRBJ1-2	TRBV19	TGTGCCAGACAGGGACAGATTAACTATGGCTACACCTTC	CARQGQINYGYTF
NA	NA	TRBJ1-6	TRBV4-2	TGTGCCAGCAGCCAAGGGGGGACAAGTTCTTCACCCCTCCACTTT	CASSQGGTSSSPLHF
TRBD2	NA	TRBJ2-2	TRBV27	TGTGCCAGCAGTTGGGGAGGGGCGAACACCGGGGAGCTGTTTTTT	CASSWGGANTGELFF
TRBD2	NA	TRBJ2-3	TRBV4-1	TGCGCCAGCAGCCAACCGCGGGGGGGCACAGATACGCAGTATTTT	CASSQPRGGTDTQYF
NA	once	TRBJ2-3	TRBV18	TGTGCCAGCTCACCCGGCAGGGGTGGCACAGATACGCAGTATTTT	CASSPGRGGTDTQYF
NA	once	TRBJ1-5	TRBV6-6	TGTGCCAGTACTTGGGGGGATAGCAATCAGCCCCAGCATTTT	CASTWGDSNQPQHF
NA	NA	TRBJ2-7	TRBV18	TGTGCCAGCTCACAAGGCCAGGCGTCCTACGAGCAGTACTTC	CASSQGQASYEQYF
TRBD1	NA	TRBJ1-2	TRBV27	TGTGCCAGCAGCCGTAACACCGGACAGGGTGCTGGCTACACCTTC	CASSRNTGQGAGYTF
TRBD2	NA	TRBJ2-7	TRBV4-3	TGCGCCAGCAGCCAAGGTAGCGGGGTGGGGGAGCAGTACTTC	CASSQGSGVGEQYF
NA	NA	TRBJ1-3	TRBV10-3	TGTGCCATCAGTGGCGGACAGAGCTCTGGAAACACCATATATTTT	CAISGGQSSGNTIYF
NA	NA	TRBJ1-5	TRBV28	TGTGCCAGCAGTTTACGTTACTTGAGGGACAATAGCAATCAGCCCCAGCATTTT	CASSLRYLRDNSNQPQHF